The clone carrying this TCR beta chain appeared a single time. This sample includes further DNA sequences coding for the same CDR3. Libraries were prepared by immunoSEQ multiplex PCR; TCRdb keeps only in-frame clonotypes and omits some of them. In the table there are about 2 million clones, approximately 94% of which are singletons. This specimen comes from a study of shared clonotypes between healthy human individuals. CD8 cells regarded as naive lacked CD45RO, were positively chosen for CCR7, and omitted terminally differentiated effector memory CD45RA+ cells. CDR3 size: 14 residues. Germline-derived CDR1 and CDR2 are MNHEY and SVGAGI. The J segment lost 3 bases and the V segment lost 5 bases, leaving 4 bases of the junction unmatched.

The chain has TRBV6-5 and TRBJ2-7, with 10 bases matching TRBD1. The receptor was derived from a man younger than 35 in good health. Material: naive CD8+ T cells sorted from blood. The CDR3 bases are TGTGCCAGCAGTACCGGGACAGGGGTCTACGAGCAGTACTTC. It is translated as CASSTGTGVYEQYF.